This TCR beta chain was captured by sequencing in a study of blood T cell repertoires in COVID-19. Study-wide background: Material from acute and convalescent COVID-19 was sourced from the United States, Italy and Spain.

Each participant's cohort was designated according to participant-reported clinical history. A case of COVID-19 had been met by exposed participants within 2 weeks before study entry. Germline CDR1 is SGDLS and CDR2 is YYNGEE. Deletions cut 0 bases from V and 4 bases from J, with 8 bases between. The CDR3 contains 13 residues. The method was immunoSEQ multiplex PCR; TCRdb's version includes in-frame clones alone and lacks a portion of them. The top ten hold approximately 5.1% of the sample, which has approximately 150,000 clones, roughly 83% seen once. The chain links TRBV9 to TRBJ2-7, with D tentatively TRBD2 (5 bases). This receptor was obtained from a man between 65 and 85 years old who had been exposed to COVID-19. The specimen sequenced was PBMCs or T cells enriched from blood (not recorded which). The CDR3 loop is CASSVGERYEQYF. CDR3 bases: TGTGCCAGCAGCGTAGGGGAGCGTTACGAGCAGTACTTC.